Below, 16 T cell receptor beta chains from the same sample are listed, as sequenced in a study of siplizumab effects on memory and regulatory T cells. Clones were read by immunoSEQ multiplex PCR, and TCRdb kept only the in-frame ones, dropping some. The sample has around 97,000 clones; just under 95% are singletons. Sequencing input: non-Treg CD4+ T cells sorted from blood. These receptor sequences come from a human donor in good health.

This clone turned up a few times. Here the CDR3 reads CASLSGNQPQHF. CDR3 in DNA: TGTGCCAGCCTGTCGGGCAATCAGCCCCAGCATTTT. This chain joins TRBV28 and TRBJ1-5; the D is unclear. CDR1 and CDR2 (germline): MDHEN, SYDVKM. This CDR3 is built from 12 residues. V lost 8 bases, J lost 2 bases, and 7 bases lay in between.

This chain joins TRBV7-9 and TRBJ2-2, with a tentative D call TRBD1 (6 bases). Trimming removed 5 bases from V and 1 base from J, with 11 bases in between. Per germline, CDR1 SEHNR and CDR2 FQNEAQ (reference sequence). CDR3 length: 15 amino acids. CDR3 in amino acids: CASSAGTLNTGELFF. The DNA of the CDR3 is TGTGCCAGCAGCGCCGGGACATTGAACACCGGGGAGCTGTTTTTT.

This rearrangement joins TRBV21-1 to TRBJ1-5; the DNA was not used to check the table's D call, TRBD1. TRBV21-1 counts as a pseudogene. This CDR3 spans 16 amino acids. Here the CDR3 reads CASSKTGGSGNQPQHF. The CDR3 nucleotides are TGTGCCAGCAGCAAAACAGGGGGCTCTGGCAATCAGCCCCAGCATTTT.

This chain joins TRBV6-1 and TRBJ2-3, with D hard to call. The CDR3 loop spans 16 amino acids. V shed 1 base and J shed 2 bases, with 13 bases lying between them. Germline V gives CDR1 MNHNS, CDR2 SASEGT. Here the CDR3 reads CASSEGDLVTTDTQYF. CDR3 in DNA: TGTGCCAGCAGTGAAGGTGACTTAGTGACCACAGATACGCAGTATTTT.

The gene calls are TRBV5-8 and TRBJ2-1; 13 nucleotides agree with TRBD2. Trimming took 3 bases from V and 6 from J; bases not matched to a gene: 6. Per germline, CDR1 SGHTS and CDR2 YDEGEE. This CDR3 is 16 amino acids long. The CDR3 loop is CASSYPGLAGRNEQFF. DNA of the CDR3: TGTGCCAGCAGCTACCCGGGACTAGCGGGACGCAATGAGCAGTTCTTC.

V is TRBV11-2 and J is TRBJ2-7; a weak D match, TRBD2 (5 bases). The CDR3 consists of 14 residues. Trimming shortened V by 2 bases and J by 6 bases, and 14 bases separated the two germline ends. Germline assignment: CDR1 SGHAT and CDR2 FQNNGV. For the CDR3, the DNA is TGTGCCAGCAGCTTATCAACAGCCCGGGGCGAGCAGTACTTC. Protein product: CASSLSTARGEQYF.

The rearrangement uses TRBV5-1 and TRBJ2-1, with 8 bases fitting TRBD1. The junction had 3 bases not matched to a gene; V was cut back by 7 bases and J by 3 bases. This CDR3 is 13 amino acids long. Germline loops: CDR1 SGHRS, CDR2 YFSETQ. This CDR3 reads CASDRGNYNEQFF. The CDR3 nucleotides are TGCGCCAGCGACAGGGGAAACTACAATGAGCAGTTCTTC.

This chain joins TRBV11-2 and TRBJ2-1; TRBD2 matches 11 bases. CDR1 is SGHAT, CDR2 FQNNGV, per germline. There are 15 residues in the CDR3. Losses at the gene ends were 0 bases for V and 7 bases for J; bases not matched to a gene: 2. CDR3 nucleotide sequence: TGTGCCAGCAGCTTAGAGGGACTAGCGGTGAATGAGCAGTTCTTC. This sequence encodes CASSLEGLAVNEQFF.

CDR3 sequence reads: CASSPRHNSPLHF. The DNA for the CDR3 is TGTGCCAGCAGCCCCAGGCACAATTCACCCCTCCACTTT. The chain has TRBV27 and TRBJ1-6, with D hard to call. The V end lost 6 bases, the J end lost 7 bases, and 10 bases lay between the germline ends. CDR1 and CDR2 (germline): MNHEY, SMNVEV (reference sequence). CDR3 length equals 13 residues.

CDR3: CASSPITGVTDTQYF. In DNA, the CDR3 is TGTGCCAGCTCACCTATTACAGGGGTAACAGATACGCAGTATTTT. The V call is TRBV18, the J call TRBJ2-3, with 7 nucleotides matching TRBD1. CDR3 size: 15 residues. Germline loops: CDR1 KGHSH, CDR2 LQKENI. Trimming removed 3 bases from V and 3 bases from J; junction bases left unmatched: 6.

The CDR3 bases are TGCAGCGTTTACGGGGGCGGTAGGAACTATGGCTACACCTTC. Protein sequence: CSVYGGGRNYGYTF. The V gene is TRBV29-1, the J gene TRBJ1-2; tentatively, D is TRBD1 (6 bases). V shed 5 bases and J shed 2 bases, with 15 bases lying between them. The CDR3 loop spans 14 amino acids. In germline, CDR1 is SQVTM, CDR2 ANQGSEA.

The sample holds one count of this clone. The V call is TRBV21-1, the J call TRBJ2-6. TRBV21-1 has pseudogene status. The CDR3 contains 22 residues. CDR3 in amino acids: CASSKGPFSRDANRSGANVLTF. The DNA of the CDR3 is TGTGCCAGCAGCAAAGGACCATTTTCCCGGGACGCAAACCGTTCTGGGGCCAACGTCCTGACTTTC.

CDR3 DNA: TGTGCCAGCAGCTCCGGACAGGGACTAAGGGAAAAACTGTTTTTT. As protein: CASSSGQGLREKLFF. The chain uses TRBV7-9 and TRBJ1-4; 8 bases map to TRBD1. Germline CDR1 reads SEHNR; CDR2 reads FQNEAQ (reference sequence). The CDR3 length is 15 residues. Unmatched junction bases numbered 9, after V lost 4 bases and J lost 8 bases.

This chain uses TRBV29-1 with TRBJ2-2; 13 bases match TRBD2. The trim removed 6 bases at V and 5 bases at J, leaving 3 bases unmatched. Germline loops: CDR1 SQVTM, CDR2 ANQGSEA. The CDR3 has 14 residues. The CDR3: CSVVTSGRTGELFF. The CDR3 DNA reads TGCAGCGTGGTGACTAGCGGGAGGACCGGGGAGCTGTTTTTT.

CDR3 loop: CSVRGAGSTGNTIYF. The CDR3 coding sequence is TGCAGCGTAAGGGGGGCGGGATCCACTGGAAACACCATATATTTT. The chain carries TRBV29-1 and TRBJ1-3; TRBD1 might be the D (6 bases). Germline V lookup: CDR1 SQVTM, CDR2 ANQGSEA. The CDR3 sequence is 15 residues long. Trimming pared 6 bases from V and 2 bases from J, leaving 17 bases between.

The chain links TRBV14 to TRBJ1-2; no definite D call. The CDR3 covers 13 residues. Deletions cut 5 bases from V and 4 bases from J, with 11 bases between. Germline V CDR1 and CDR2: SGHDN, FVKESK. The CDR3 region has the DNA TGTGCCAGCAGCTCCGGATTCTTCTATGGCTACACCTTC. The encoded protein is CASSSGFFYGYTF.